Sequencing of this T cell receptor beta chain was carried out in a study of blood T cell repertoires in COVID-19. Across the whole study: From the United States, Italy and Spain came samples of acute and convalescent COVID-19.

A few counts support this clone. Data came from immunoSEQ multiplex PCR; TCRdb stores just in-frame clones and leaves some out. In the table there are about 200,000 clones, roughly 82% of which are singletons. The TCR sequence derives from a man between 40 and 49 years old who had recovered from COVID-19. The specimen sequenced was PBMCs or T cells enriched from blood (not recorded which).

This CDR3 is CASSQEPRLKQYF. The CDR3 DNA reads as TGCGCCAGCAGCCAAGAACCCAGGCTGAAGCAGTATTTT. The chain joins TRBV4-1 to TRBJ2-3, with D unclear. This CDR3 has 13 amino acids. Germline CDR1 reads MGHRA; CDR2 reads YSYEKL. Trimming removed 0 bases from V and 11 bases from J, with 12 bases in between.